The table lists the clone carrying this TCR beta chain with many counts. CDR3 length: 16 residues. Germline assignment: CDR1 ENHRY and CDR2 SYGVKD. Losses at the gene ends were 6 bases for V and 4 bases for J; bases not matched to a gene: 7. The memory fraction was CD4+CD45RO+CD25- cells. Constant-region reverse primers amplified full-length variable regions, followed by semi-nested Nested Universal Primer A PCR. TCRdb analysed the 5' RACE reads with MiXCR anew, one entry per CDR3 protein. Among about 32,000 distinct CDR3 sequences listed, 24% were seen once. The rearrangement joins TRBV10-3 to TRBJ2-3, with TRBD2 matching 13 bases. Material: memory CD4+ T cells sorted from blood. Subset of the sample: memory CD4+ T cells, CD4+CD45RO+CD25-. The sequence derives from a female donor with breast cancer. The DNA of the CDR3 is TGTGCCATCAGAAGGACTAGCGGGAGTATCTCAGATACGCAGTATTTT. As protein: CAIRRTSGSISDTQYF.